The subject of this entry is one T cell receptor (beta chain). Antigen specificity is unknown. These data come from a study of T cell responses to AZD1222 COVID-19 vaccine. Whole-study findings and limits: Clonal diversity was possibly underestimated, and the donors were mostly white British, with more females.

Sequenced by immunoSEQ multiplex PCR; TCRdb stores in-frame clones only, minus some. The table has 90,000 to 95,000 clones, 91% seen once. CDR1 and CDR2 (germline): MNHEY, SMNVEV (reference sequence). Trimming cost V 7 bases and J 1 base, with 5 bases left between them. This CDR3 is 12 amino acids long. The receptor was derived from an adult in good health. The sequences come from peripheral blood, collected on day 0 of AZD1222 vaccination. The chain recombines TRBV27 with TRBJ1-5; D unresolved. CDR3 nucleotide sequence: TGTGCCAGCAACCCCAGCAATCAGCCCCAGCATTTT. Translating it yields CASNPSNQPQHF.